The 25 T cell receptor beta chains given below trace back to one sample, sequenced in a study of blood T cell repertoires in COVID-19. Using immunoSEQ multiplex PCR, the repertoire was profiled, and TCRdb retains in-frame clones only, with some absent. Found here are over 200,000 clones, 70% to 80% of them singletons; the top ten hold about 3.5%. Sample: peripheral blood. Source of these receptors: a woman aged 80 or over with acute or convalescent COVID-19.

This chain uses TRBV15 with TRBJ1-3; no reliable D call. V shed 4 bases and J shed 0 bases, with 16 bases lying between them. Germline V CDR1 and CDR2: LNHNV, YYDKDF (reference sequence). The CDR3 is made up of 17 amino acids. CDR3 nucleotide sequence: TGTGCCACCAGCACCGGGAGTCGACGGAACTCTGGAAACACCATATATTTT. Its protein product is CATSTGSRRNSGNTIYF.

V gene TRBV6-6 combines with J gene TRBJ2-1; 12 bases map to TRBD2. The CDR3 is made up of 13 amino acids. The V gene's germline CDR1 is MNHNY and CDR2 SVGAGI (reference sequence). With V trimmed by 10 bases and J by 6 bases, 4 bases remained unmatched. The CDR3, as DNA: TGTGCCACCCTAGCGGGAGGGCCCAATGAGCAGTTCTTC. Amino acid sequence: CATLAGGPNEQFF.

The chain carries TRBV6-2 or TRBV6-3 and TRBJ2-3, with 12 bases aligning to TRBD2. The V segment lost 6 bases and the J segment 0 bases; nucleotides outside the gene matches: 10. The CDR3 has 18 amino acids. Germline-derived CDR1 and CDR2 are MNHEY and SVGEGT. This CDR3 is CASSLQGTSGSSTDTQYF. CDR3 bases: TGTGCCAGCAGCCTACAGGGGACTAGCGGGTCGAGCACAGATACGCAGTATTTT.

The V and J genes are TRBV29-1 and TRBJ2-2; 10 positions match TRBD1. V dropped 4 bases and J dropped 5; count of bases not matched to a gene: 1. The CDR3 is made up of 13 amino acids. CDR1 and CDR2 from the germline V gene are SQVTM and ANQGSEA. The CDR3 sequence is CSVGTGGTGELFF. CDR3 sequence (DNA): TGCAGCGTTGGGACAGGGGGTACCGGGGAGCTGTTTTTT.

This chain links TRBV11-2 with TRBJ2-2; 7 positions agree with TRBD2. Trimming cost V 5 bases and J 8 bases; bases outside gene matches: 20. The CDR3 has 18 residues. Germline CDR1 is SGHAT and CDR2 is FQNNGV. The CDR3 nucleotides read TGTGCCAGCAGCACCCCGGGGGGTTTTAAGGGATTCAGGGGGGAGCTGTTTTTT. This codes for CASSTPGGFKGFRGELFF.

This chain links TRBV30 with TRBJ2-7; D not resolved. V was cut by 0 bases and J by 5 bases, with 14 bases left in between. CDR1 and CDR2 from the germline V gene are GTSNPN and SVGIG (reference sequence). This CDR3 has 14 amino acids. The CDR3 loop is CAWSVDSQTHEQYF. CDR3 DNA: TGTGCCTGGAGTGTAGACTCGCAGACCCACGAGCAGTACTTC.

This sequence joins TRBV15 and TRBJ2-2; 11 bases match TRBD2. The CDR3 is 19 amino acids. J lost 4 bases, V lost 2 bases, and 12 bases had no gene match. The germline V gene encodes CDR1 LNHNV and CDR2 YYDKDF (reference sequence). CDR3 coding DNA: TGTGCCACCAGCAGACCCGCCCTTGGACTAGCGGGCGGCACCGGGGAGCTGTTTTTT. Residues: CATSRPALGLAGGTGELFF.

This chain connects TRBV5-6 to TRBJ1-5, with D possibly TRBD1 on 5 matching bases. CDR1 and CDR2 (germline): SGHDT, YYEEEE. V was shortened by 0 bases and J by 4 bases, with 8 bases between the two germline ends. This CDR3 has 14 amino acids. The CDR3 bases are TGTGCCAGCAGCTTGGCGGGGGGGAATCAGCCCCAGCATTTT. This gives the protein CASSLAGGNQPQHF.

The chain couples TRBV11-2 to TRBJ2-7; TRBD2 is a possible D gene (6 bases). Germline V gene lookup returns CDR1 SGHAT and CDR2 FQNNGV. The CDR3 is made up of 13 amino acids. V was cut by 0 bases and J by 6 bases, with 9 bases left in between. CDR3 DNA sequence: TGTGCCAGCAGCTTAGAAGGAGGGAGCGAGCAGTACTTC. Its translation: CASSLEGGSEQYF.

The chain employs TRBV7-2 and TRBJ1-4; D uncertain. This CDR3 spans 14 amino acids. Germline V gene lookup returns CDR1 SGHTA and CDR2 FQGNSA. Trimming cost V 5 bases and J 5 bases, with 12 bases left between them. The CDR3 DNA reads as TGTGCCAGCAGCCCCAGCCGGAGGAATGAAAAACTGTTTTTT. It is translated as CASSPSRRNEKLFF.

A single count supports this clone. The V and J genes are TRBV23-1 and TRBJ2-1; D remains unclear. TRBV23-1 is placed among ORFs of uncertain function. Between the trimmed V and J ends, which lost 0 bases and 0 bases, there was a span of 21 bases. This CDR3 spans 20 amino acids. For the CDR3, the DNA is TGCGCCAGCAGTCAATCGACTTTTGTAGCCCCCACCAACTCCTACAATGAGCAGTTCTTC. It is translated as CASSQSTFVAPTNSYNEQFF.

The chain uses TRBV6-5 and TRBJ2-7, with D possibly TRBD2 on 6 matching bases. The ends were cut back, 6 bases at V and 1 base at J, with 13 bases in the middle. This CDR3 has 14 amino acids. Per the germline V gene, CDR1 is MNHEY and CDR2 is SVGAGI. CDR3 sequence (DNA): TGTGCCAGCAGGCGGGACCCCCAGTCCTACGAGCAGTACTTC. It is translated as CASRRDPQSYEQYF.

Only a few counts were recorded for this clone. The V and J genes are TRBV5-1 and TRBJ2-7, with 10 bases lining up with TRBD1. The CDR3 loop spans 15 amino acids. Germline CDR1 SGHRS, CDR2 YFSETQ. V lost 4 bases, J lost 3 bases, and 7 bases stayed unmatched. CDR3 residues: CASSPKRDRGYEQYF. As DNA, the CDR3 is TGCGCCAGCAGCCCCAAGAGGGACAGGGGCTACGAGCAGTACTTC. The variable domain in full, with the rest retrieved from reference TRBV5-1 and TRBJ2-7, is KAGVTQTPRYLIKTRGQQVTLSCSPISGHRSVSWYQQTPGQGLQFLFEYFSETQRNKGNFPGRFSGRQFSNSRSEMNVSTLELGDSALYLCASSPKRDRGYEQYFGPGTRLTVT.

The CDR3 protein is CASSLDPTGGEKLFF. The CDR3 coding sequence is TGTGCCAGCAGCTTGGATCCGACAGGGGGTGAAAAACTGTTTTTT. The chain joins TRBV5-4 to TRBJ1-4, with TRBD1 identical over 9 bases. This CDR3 has 15 amino acids. Trimming removed 0 bases from V and 7 bases from J; junction bases left unmatched: 4. Germline CDR1 and CDR2: SGHNT and YYREEE (reference sequence).

In its sample, this clone was seen a few times. V usage is TRBV5-1 and J usage is TRBJ1-3, with TRBD1 identical over 7 bases. The CDR3 covers 16 residues. The germline V gene encodes CDR1 SGHRS and CDR2 YFSETQ. V shed 3 bases and J 2 bases; nucleotides not matched to a gene: 8. CDR3 loop: CASSSQQGTPGNTIYF. Here the CDR3 DNA reads TGCGCCAGCAGCTCTCAACAGGGGACGCCTGGAAACACCATATATTTT.

The chain joins TRBV5-1 to TRBJ1-4; unclear D gene. Looked up from germline, CDR1 is SGHRS and CDR2 is YFSETQ. There are 16 residues in the CDR3. Between the trimmed V and J ends, which lost 4 bases and 0 bases, there was a span of 13 bases. The CDR3, as DNA: TGCGCCAGCAGCCCCCGGGGTGACTCAACTAATGAAAAACTGTTTTTT. Residues: CASSPRGDSTNEKLFF.

The chain carries TRBV5-1 and TRBJ2-7, with D possibly being TRBD2 (5 bases). The CDR3 covers 15 residues. Germline V CDR1 and CDR2: SGHRS, YFSETQ. The germline V and J ends were trimmed by 4 bases and 3 bases, with 17 bases remaining between them. CDR3 protein: CASSSNSGSFYEQYF. CDR3 bases: TGCGCCAGCAGCAGTAACAGTGGGAGTTTCTACGAGCAGTACTTC.

The V gene is TRBV29-1, the J gene TRBJ1-2; 9 positions agree with TRBD1. Germline CDR1 SQVTM, CDR2 ANQGSEA. This CDR3 region has 13 residues. The ends lost 7 bases at V and 5 bases at J; junction bases unmatched: 8. Here the CDR3 reads CSAPDRGRYGYTF. DNA of the CDR3: TGCAGCGCCCCGGACAGGGGCCGATATGGCTACACCTTC.

The genes are TRBV11-2 and TRBJ2-1, with 10 bases matching TRBD1. Germline V CDR1 and CDR2: SGHAT, FQNNGV. This CDR3 region has 15 residues. With 5 bases clipped from V and 6 bases from J, the junction kept 7 bases outside the gene matches. The CDR3 DNA follows: TGTGCCAGCAGCCCCTCGGGACAGGGGCGCAATGAGCAGTTCTTC. This gives the protein CASSPSGQGRNEQFF.

This chain uses TRBV9 with TRBJ2-1; the match to TRBD1 covers 9 bases. With V trimmed by 2 bases and J by 4 bases, 7 bases remained unmatched. The CDR3 runs 16 residues. CDR1 SGDLS and CDR2 YYNGEE come from the germline V gene. The CDR3 is CASSVGTGRTYNEQFF. In DNA, the CDR3 is TGTGCCAGCAGCGTGGGGACAGGGAGGACTTACAATGAGCAGTTCTTC.

The chain uses TRBV10-3 and TRBJ1-2; D unclear. This CDR3 has 14 residues. CDR1 ENHRY and CDR2 SYGVKD come from the germline V gene. The ends were cut back, 8 bases at V and 5 bases at J, with 18 bases in the middle. CDR3 DNA sequence: TGTGCCATCCAAACGGGGTTAAGATCTTATGGCTACACCTTC. It yields the protein CAIQTGLRSYGYTF.

There are a few counts of this clone. The CDR3 reads CASSIPGGNGYEQYF. The CDR3 nucleotides read TGTGCCAGTAGTATCCCGGGGGGCAACGGTTACGAGCAGTACTTC. V is TRBV19 and J is TRBJ2-7; D possibly corresponds to TRBD2 (7 bases). The V gene's germline CDR1 is LNHDA and CDR2 SQIVND (reference sequence). The CDR3 contains 15 residues. V shed 3 bases and J shed 4 bases, with 16 bases lying between them.

This clone was recorded only once. The rearrangement joins TRBV29-1 to TRBJ1-1; 11 nucleotides agree with TRBD1. The CDR3 is 13 residues long. V lost 5 bases to trimming and J lost 7 bases; unmatched junction nucleotides: 6. CDR1 and CDR2 from the germline V gene are SQVTM and ANQGSEA. CDR3 loop: CSVLDRGRVEAFF. The CDR3 region has the DNA TGCAGCGTTTTGGACAGGGGGCGGGTTGAAGCTTTCTTT.

The J gene is TRBJ2-5, the V gene TRBV7-2, with 7 bases lining up with TRBD1. Trimming at V came to 5 bases and at J to 2 bases, leaving 5 bases not matched to a gene. CDR1 SGHTA and CDR2 FQGNSA come from the germline V gene. The CDR3 runs to 14 residues. Here the CDR3 reads CASSIPGQQETQYF. The CDR3 bases are TGTGCCAGCAGCATACCGGGACAGCAAGAGACCCAGTACTTC.

This clone was counted once. The chain has TRBV28 and TRBJ1-1, with TRBD1 as a possible D gene (6 bases). Per germline, CDR1 MDHEN and CDR2 SYDVKM. Trimming took 5 bases from V and 6 from J, leaving 16 bases between them. CDR3 length: 14 amino acids. The CDR3: CASSKGGNEAEAFF. The CDR3 DNA reads as TGTGCCAGCAGTAAAGGGGGAAATGAAGCTGAAGCTTTCTTT. Supplemented by reference TRBV28 and TRBJ1-1, the full variable domain reads DVKVTQSSRYLVKRTGEKVFLECVQDMDHENMFWYRQDPGLGLRLIYFSYDVKMKEKGDIPEGYSVSREKKERFSLILESASTNQTSMYLCASSKGGNEAEAFFGQGTRLTVV.